The 13 T cell receptor beta chains below come from one sample, sequenced in a study of radiotherapy plus CTLA-4 blockade in lung cancer. The method was immunoSEQ multiplex PCR; TCRdb's version includes in-frame clones alone and lacks a portion of them. Of roughly 25,000 clones listed, approximately 73% are singletons. The sample consisted of peripheral blood, taken from a patient treated with radiotherapy plus ipilimumab. Receptors originate from a human donor with non-small cell lung cancer who had stable disease on radiotherapy plus ipilimumab.

V gene TRBV7-8 combines with J gene TRBJ2-7; 9 bases fit TRBD1. The CDR3 runs to 15 residues. V lost 4 bases, J lost 0 bases, and 4 bases stayed unmatched. CDR1 SGHVS and CDR2 FQNEAQ come from the germline V gene. The CDR3 protein is CASSSGQGSSYEQYF. DNA of the CDR3: TGTGCCAGCAGCTCGGGACAGGGAAGCTCCTACGAGCAGTACTTC.

This clone was counted once. The chain couples TRBV6-5 to TRBJ2-1; 8 bases align to TRBD1. CDR1 MNHEY and CDR2 SVGAGI come from the germline V gene. This CDR3 spans 14 amino acids. J was trimmed by 7 bases and V by 4 bases; bases with no gene match: 6. CDR3 nucleotide sequence: TGTGCCAGCAGTTTCGGACAGGGCTTTAATGAGCAGTTCTTC. The encoded protein is CASSFGQGFNEQFF.

This clone was found once. CDR3: CASSRGQGTGNTIYF. The CDR3 coding sequence is TGTGCCAGTAGCCGGGGACAGGGGACTGGAAACACCATATATTTT. The chain carries TRBV19 and TRBJ1-3, with TRBD1 matching 10 bases. The J segment lost 2 bases and the V segment lost 6 bases, leaving 4 bases of the junction unmatched. Germline loops: CDR1 LNHDA, CDR2 SQIVND (reference sequence). The CDR3 is 15 amino acids.

This clone appeared a single time. The chain is built from TRBV29-1 and TRBJ2-1, with 12 bases that match TRBD2. J lost 9 bases, V lost 8 bases, and 8 bases had no gene match. The CDR3 has 13 amino acids. Germline CDR1 is SQVTM and CDR2 is ANQGSEA. The CDR3 coding sequence is TGCAGCAGCCGACTAGCGGGAGCCCCTGAGCAGTTCTTC. Translating gives CSSRLAGAPEQFF.

The chain joins TRBV15 to TRBJ2-1; no clear D. The V end was cut by 1 base, the J end by 4 bases, with 11 bases between. This CDR3 comprises 15 residues. The V gene's germline CDR1 is LNHNV and CDR2 YYDKDF (reference sequence). The CDR3 reads CATSRGRVMYNEQFF. DNA for the CDR3: TGTGCCACCAGCAGAGGAAGGGTTATGTACAATGAGCAGTTCTTC.

The CDR3 coding sequence is TGCGCCAGCAGCTTGGACAATGGGCAGGATGGCTACACCTTC. Translation gives CASSLDNGQDGYTF. The chain joins TRBV5-1 to TRBJ1-2; D call uncertain. Trimming removed 0 bases from V and 6 bases from J, with 12 bases in between. Per germline, CDR1 SGHRS and CDR2 YFSETQ. The CDR3 extends over 14 amino acids.

This clone has only a few counts. The chain links TRBV7-2 to TRBJ2-1; 9 bases line up with TRBD1. This CDR3 comprises 13 residues. V shed 4 bases, J shed 7 bases, and the junction held 2 bases outside the gene matches. Germline lookup yields CDR1 SGHTA and CDR2 FQGNSA. CDR3 coding DNA: TGTGCCAGCAGCTACGGGACAGGGAATGAGCAGTTCTTC. Protein: CASSYGTGNEQFF.

The chain employs TRBV19 and TRBJ2-2, with 14 bases aligning to TRBD2. V shed 4 bases, J shed 5 bases, and the junction held 9 bases outside the gene matches. Germline CDR1 reads LNHDA; CDR2 reads SQIVND (reference sequence). The CDR3 totals 18 residues. The CDR3 DNA sequence: TGTGCCAGTAGTACCCGACTAGCGGGAGGGCCAGCTACCGGGGAGCTGTTTTTT. Residues: CASSTRLAGGPATGELFF.

The chain links TRBV6-6 to TRBJ2-7, with D tentatively TRBD2 (7 bases). Trimming took off 6 bases at V and 4 bases at J, with 19 bases between the two ends. The CDR3 covers 15 residues. Germline V gives CDR1 MNHNY, CDR2 SVGAGI (reference sequence). The CDR3 loop is CASSPIGGGPYEQYF. The CDR3 coding sequence is TGTGCCAGCAGCCCCATAGGGGGGGGGCCGTACGAGCAGTACTTC.

The sample holds one count of this clone. This chain links TRBV5-4 with TRBJ2-1; TRBD1 matches 11 bases. The CDR3 totals 16 residues. Germline values: CDR1 SGHNT, CDR2 YYREEE (reference sequence). Losses at the gene ends were 4 bases for V and 3 bases for J; bases not matched to a gene: 6. The CDR3 sequence is CASSRPGTGGYNEQFF. DNA for the CDR3: TGTGCCAGCAGCCGACCCGGGACAGGGGGCTACAATGAGCAGTTCTTC. Filled out from reference TRBV5-4 and TRBJ2-1, the complete variable domain reads ETGVTQSPTHLIKTRGQQVTLRCSSQSGHNTVSWYQQALGQGPQFIFQYYREEENGRGNFPPRFSGLQFPNYSSELNVNALELDDSALYLCASSRPGTGGYNEQFFGPGTRLTVL.

This clone has just a few counts. V is TRBV28 and J is TRBJ2-5; D might be TRBD1 (5 bases). Per germline, CDR1 MDHEN and CDR2 SYDVKM. V was pared by 5 bases and J by 5 bases, with 18 bases between. This CDR3 is built from 15 residues. CDR3 sequence: CASSPGLGLKETQYF. The DNA of the CDR3 is TGTGCCAGCAGTCCAGGTTTGGGGCTTAAGGAGACCCAGTACTTC.

V usage is TRBV11-2 and J usage is TRBJ2-7, with TRBD2 identical over 8 bases. CDR1 SGHAT and CDR2 FQNNGV come from the germline V gene. The CDR3 sequence is 15 residues long. J was trimmed by 6 bases and V by 5 bases; bases with no gene match: 12. The CDR3: CASSGSGGLLVEQYF. CDR3 in DNA: TGTGCCAGCAGCGGATCGGGAGGGCTCCTCGTCGAGCAGTACTTC.

The chain is built from TRBV7-2 and TRBJ2-7, with 10 bases fitting TRBD2. In germline, CDR1 is SGHTA, CDR2 FQGNSA. The V gene end was trimmed by 1 base and the J gene end by 3 bases; junction bases not matched to a gene: 9. This CDR3 has 17 residues. As DNA, the CDR3 is TGTGCCAGCAGCTTAGGCCTAGCGGGAGTAAAACGCTACGAGCAGTACTTC. Translating it yields CASSLGLAGVKRYEQYF.